This T cell receptor (beta chain) is drawn from a study of T cells in Graves' hyperthyroidism and ophthalmopathy. Amplification yielded TCR beta CDR3 regions, with RNA transcripts as the source. When the TCR CDR3 underwent first-round RT-PCR, the HTBI primer set was used. MiXCR, run by TCRdb on the multiplex PCR reads, gives a single entry per CDR3 protein. This table holds hundreds of thousands of distinct CDR3 sequences, 38% found once. In this sample, this clonotype turned up many times. The V and J ends lost 5 bases and 0 bases respectively, with 7 bases between them. The CDR3 length is 13 residues. CDR1 is WNHNN and CDR2 is SYGVQD in the germline V gene (reference sequence).

The chain combines TRBV10-1 with TRBJ1-1; no clear D. Material for sequencing was blood. The source of this sequence is a man younger than 30 with Graves' hyperthyroidism. CDR3 amino acids: CASSSSLNTEAFF. CDR3 sequence (DNA): TGCGCCAGCAGTTCCTCATTGAACACTGAAGCTTTCTTT.